This T cell receptor beta chain was obtained from a study of cytomegalovirus exposure and HLA in healthy donors. Study context: Both the 120 validation repertoires and the approximately 700 first-cohort repertoires used the same platform, as reported by a later analysis.

The assay was immunoSEQ multiplex PCR, and TCRdb's table has in-frame clones only and misses some. Among 59,000 or so clones listed, 75% to 90% were seen once. Donors came from a validation cohort of 95 to 150 subjects, distinct from the first 666-subject cohort. Regarding the study as a whole: In vitro testing confirmed a few CMV-associated chains as specific for CMV antigens. Rare sequences made up most TCRs, while some public TCRs were found in many donors.

Comment on this clone: As yet, its antigen is unknown.

Germline V lookup: CDR1 MNHEY, CDR2 SVGAGI. V lost 0 bases, J lost 0 bases, and 6 bases lay in between. The CDR3 is made up of 15 amino acids. Source material: PBMCs. The chain links TRBV6-5 to TRBJ1-5; D unclear. This clonotype was obtained from a woman between 18 and 29 years old in good health and CMV-seronegative. The DNA for the CDR3 is TGTGCCAGCAGTTACTCCCCAGATAGCAATCAGCCCCAGCATTTT. Amino acids: CASSYSPDSNQPQHF.